This entry describes one TCR beta chain. The data originate from a study of blood T cell repertoires in COVID-19. At the level of the study: Researchers got acute and convalescent COVID-19 samples from the United States, Italy and Spain. Sample material is recorded as cDNA or gDNA derived from T cells, B-cell-depleted T cells, or PBMCs.

In the source study's methods: Researchers report that nucleated cell counts were estimated from reference gene primer amplification. Data came from immunoSEQ multiplex PCR; TCRdb stores just in-frame clones and leaves some out. V, J and clone size were drawn from that table, and D and trimming were deduced from the DNA. Among about 190,000 clones listed, less than 85% were seen once. V lost 5 bases and J lost 6, with 19 bases in between. The CDR3 sequence is 16 residues long. CDR1 and CDR2 from the germline V gene are SGHVS and FQNEAQ. This chain uses TRBV7-8 with TRBJ2-2; D perhaps matches TRBD1 (5 bases). The sequencing input was peripheral blood. The clonotype was recovered from a man in his fifties or sixties who had recovered from COVID-19. The CDR3 coding sequence is TGTGCCAGCAGCCAAAGCAGGGTTCGCGGATCCGGGGAGCTGTTTTTT. Translated, it gives CASSQSRVRGSGELFF.